A selection of T cell receptor beta chains follows, all from one sample in a study of cytomegalovirus exposure and HLA in healthy donors. The method was immunoSEQ multiplex PCR; TCRdb's version includes in-frame clones alone and lacks a portion of them. The top ten hold approximately 1.2% of the sample, which has 95,000 to 150,000 clones, around 94% seen once. The sequenced material came from PBMCs. These receptors came from a woman younger than 35 in good health and CMV-seronegative. Each CDR3 is given with its conserved first and last residue. The D gene is left open where the match is weak. Size values are once, few and many counts, or a class for expanded clones, and some rows have none.

V gene: TRBV28
D gene: TRBD1
J gene: TRBJ2-7
clone size: .
CDR3 protein: CASSGQGYEQYF
CDR3 DNA: TGTGCCAGCAGTGGACAGGGCTACGAGCAGTACTTC

V gene: TRBV2
D gene: .
J gene: TRBJ2-3
clone size: .
CDR3 protein: CASSRGDTQYF
CDR3 DNA: TGTGCCAGCAGCAGGGGTGATACGCAGTATTTT

V gene: TRBV18
D gene: .
J gene: TRBJ2-3
clone size: once
CDR3 protein: CASSPRVRQGRGDTQYF
CDR3 DNA: TGTGCCAGCTCACCACGTGTTCGGCAAGGAAGGGGAGATACGCAGTATTTT

V gene: TRBV27
D gene: .
J gene: TRBJ1-2
clone size: .
CDR3 protein: CASSPGAEGYTF
CDR3 DNA: TGTGCCAGCAGTCCAGGGGCGGAAGGCTACACCTTC

V gene: TRBV18
D gene: .
J gene: TRBJ1-1
clone size: .
CDR3 protein: CASSPQGGTEAFF
CDR3 DNA: TGTGCCAGCTCACCACAGGGAGGGACTGAAGCTTTCTTT

V gene: TRBV7-2
D gene: .
J gene: TRBJ1-2
clone size: .
CDR3 protein: CASSLAQGRANYGYTF
CDR3 DNA: TGTGCCAGCAGCTTGGCCCAGGGCAGGGCCAACTATGGCTACACCTTC

V gene: TRBV5-1
D gene: .
J gene: TRBJ2-3
clone size: .
CDR3 protein: CASSFSLDQGNEAHTQYF
CDR3 DNA: TGCGCCAGCAGCTTCTCACTCGACCAGGGGAATGAGGCTCATACGCAGTATTTT

V gene: TRBV28
D gene: TRBD1
J gene: TRBJ1-2
clone size: once
CDR3 protein: CASSPLWTGVNTF
CDR3 DNA: TGTGCCAGCAGTCCTCTTTGGACAGGGGTAAACACCTTC

V gene: TRBV30
D gene: .
J gene: TRBJ2-4
clone size: once
CDR3 protein: CASSGSAKNIQYF
CDR3 DNA: TGTGCCTCCTCGGGGTCGGCCAAAAACATTCAGTACTTC

V gene: TRBV7-3
D gene: TRBD2
J gene: TRBJ2-1
clone size: few
CDR3 protein: CASSLAAGVHNEQFF
CDR3 DNA: TGTGCCAGCAGCCTGGCAGCGGGAGTACATAATGAGCAGTTCTTC

V gene: TRBV27
D gene: .
J gene: TRBJ2-7
clone size: .
CDR3 protein: CASSFGVGGEQYF
CDR3 DNA: TGTGCCAGCAGTTTCGGGGTAGGAGGCGAGCAGTACTTC

V gene: TRBV5-4
D gene: TRBD2
J gene: TRBJ2-7
clone size: once
CDR3 protein: CASSSSSGGGYEQYF
CDR3 DNA: TGTGCCAGCAGCTCATCTAGCGGGGGGGGCTACGAGCAGTACTTC

V gene: TRBV7-9
D gene: .
J gene: TRBJ1-2
clone size: .
CDR3 protein: CASSPGGDGYTF
CDR3 DNA: TGTGCCAGCAGCCCCGGGGGAGATGGCTACACCTTC

V gene: TRBV7-9
D gene: .
J gene: TRBJ2-7
clone size: .
CDR3 protein: CASRIQGRGDYEQYF
CDR3 DNA: TGTGCCAGCAGGATACAGGGAAGAGGGGACTACGAGCAGTACTTC

V gene: TRBV30
D gene: TRBD1
J gene: TRBJ1-5
clone size: .
CDR3 protein: CAWSKGANQPQHF
CDR3 DNA: TGTGCCTGGAGTAAGGGGGCTAATCAGCCCCAGCATTTT

V gene: TRBV19
D gene: TRBD1
J gene: TRBJ1-4
clone size: .
CDR3 protein: CASRIKQGANEKLFF
CDR3 DNA: TGTGCCAGTAGGATAAAACAGGGGGCTAATGAAAAACTGTTTTTT

V gene: TRBV18
D gene: TRBD2
J gene: TRBJ2-2
clone size: .
CDR3 protein: CASSPLAGDTGELFF
CDR3 DNA: TGTGCCAGCTCACCACTAGCGGGGGACACCGGGGAGCTGTTTTTT

V gene: TRBV6-1
D gene: .
J gene: TRBJ2-7
clone size: few
CDR3 protein: CATYEQYF
CDR3 DNA: TGTGCCACGTACGAGCAGTACTTC

V gene: TRBV5-5
D gene: .
J gene: TRBJ2-1
clone size: .
CDR3 protein: CASISTGWVSYNEQFF
CDR3 DNA: TGTGCCAGCATTTCTACAGGCTGGGTGTCCTACAATGAGCAGTTCTTC

V gene: TRBV30
D gene: .
J gene: TRBJ1-4
clone size: .
CDR3 protein: CAFQPHGEEKLFF
CDR3 DNA: TGTGCCTTCCAGCCCCACGGGGAAGAAAAACTGTTTTTT

V gene: TRBV12-5
D gene: TRBD1
J gene: TRBJ1-5
clone size: .
CDR3 protein: CASGQGQGAHQPQHF
CDR3 DNA: TGTGCTAGTGGTCAGGGACAGGGGGCCCATCAGCCCCAGCATTTT

V gene: TRBV6-1
D gene: TRBD1
J gene: TRBJ1-1
clone size: .
CDR3 protein: CASRETGGIPTEAFF
CDR3 DNA: TGTGCCAGCAGGGAGACAGGGGGAATCCCGACTGAAGCTTTCTTT

V gene: TRBV9
D gene: TRBD2
J gene: TRBJ2-5
clone size: .
CDR3 protein: CASSVGNGGGQETQYF
CDR3 DNA: TGTGCCAGCAGCGTAGGGAATGGGGGGGGACAAGAGACCCAGTACTTC

V gene: TRBV27
D gene: TRBD1
J gene: TRBJ2-2
clone size: .
CDR3 protein: CASSFDRGHTGELFF
CDR3 DNA: TGTGCCAGCAGTTTCGACAGGGGGCACACCGGGGAGCTGTTTTTT

V gene: TRBV2
D gene: TRBD1
J gene: TRBJ2-7
clone size: .
CDR3 protein: CASVRTGGIYEQYF
CDR3 DNA: TGTGCCAGCGTTCGGACAGGGGGGATCTACGAGCAGTACTTC

V gene: TRBV5-1
D gene: TRBD1
J gene: TRBJ1-1
clone size: .
CDR3 protein: CASSFAAGGDTEAFF
CDR3 DNA: TGCGCCAGCAGCTTCGCGGCAGGGGGTGACACTGAAGCTTTCTTT

V gene: TRBV7-2
D gene: .
J gene: TRBJ2-3
clone size: .
CDR3 protein: CASSPLEGSDTQYF
CDR3 DNA: TGTGCCAGCAGCCCGTTGGAGGGCTCAGATACGCAGTATTTT

V gene: TRBV6-6
D gene: TRBD2
J gene: TRBJ2-2
clone size: .
CDR3 protein: CASSLSGGNTGELFF
CDR3 DNA: TGTGCCAGCAGTCTGAGCGGGGGGAACACCGGGGAGCTGTTTTTT

V gene: TRBV5-6
D gene: .
J gene: TRBJ1-1
clone size: once
CDR3 protein: CASSPGLNRMDTEAFF
CDR3 DNA: TGTGCCAGCAGCCCGGGACTAAATAGGATGGACACTGAAGCTTTCTTT

V gene: TRBV19
D gene: TRBD1
J gene: TRBJ2-5
clone size: .
CDR3 protein: CASSLSSTGWETQYF
CDR3 DNA: TGTGCCAGTAGTCTCTCGTCGACAGGGTGGGAGACCCAGTACTTC

V gene: TRBV2
D gene: .
J gene: TRBJ2-5
clone size: .
CDR3 protein: CASSEGGQSVETQYF
CDR3 DNA: TGTGCCAGCAGTGAAGGAGGCCAGTCTGTGGAGACCCAGTACTTC

V gene: TRBV5-6
D gene: TRBD1
J gene: TRBJ2-3
clone size: .
CDR3 protein: CASSLGQGALTDTQYF
CDR3 DNA: TGTGCCAGCAGCTTGGGTCAGGGGGCACTGACAGATACGCAGTATTTT

V gene: TRBV7-5
D gene: .
J gene: TRBJ1-2
clone size: .
CDR3 protein: CVRSIFTNYGYTF
CDR3 DNA: TGTGTCAGAAGCATTTTCACTAACTATGGCTACACCTTC

V gene: TRBV9
D gene: .
J gene: TRBJ1-4
clone size: .
CDR3 protein: CASSPTWGGTEKLFF
CDR3 DNA: TGTGCCAGCAGCCCGACTTGGGGGGGGACTGAAAAACTGTTTTTT

V gene: TRBV19
D gene: TRBD1
J gene: TRBJ1-2
clone size: .
CDR3 protein: CASSTGQGEFGYTF
CDR3 DNA: TGTGCCAGTAGTACTGGACAGGGAGAGTTCGGCTACACCTTC